This record covers a single T cell receptor (beta chain). Its antigen is not yet known. Nothing much larger sits one base from this clone, and base qualities are not available. The sample originates from a study of cytotoxic CD8 clonotypes in ibrutinib-treated CLL (dated by TCRdb to the early 2020s). For context, the study as a whole: The cohort was composed of 11 relapsed/refractory and about 15 treatment-naive patients; IGHV unmutated status was identified in under 18 patients. Partial responses were observed in 24 patients and complete responses in 2; after a median follow-up of 68 months, remission was maintained in 14 patients and progression was observed in roughly 12. Cryopreserved peripheral blood mononuclear cells were obtained before treatment, at response, and at either sustained remission or disease progression. Samples averaged roughly 260,000 productive templates and tens of thousands of productive rearrangements. Every remission and progressive disease sample was obtained while ibrutinib was still being received by the patients. Samples at response were collected after a median of roughly twelve months of treatment, with a range of roughly 6 to 40 months. Of the 90 or so participants in the trial, 20 to 30 had longitudinal samples available. Overall study outcomes, separate from this receptor: Sampling times were not matched between sustained-remission and progressing patients, and lymph node repertoires were not studied. Public clonotypes were rare and either shrank or stayed stable during treatment, and the rise in clonality at ibrutinib response reflected expansion of private clonotypes. Baseline clonality was found to be higher than that of age-matched healthy donors and was strongly correlated with circulating CD8+ T-cell counts. Clonality increased at ibrutinib response, stayed stable in sustained remission, and fell back toward baseline at progression.

On a MiSeq, deep resolution sequencing aimed for a depth between 1 in 1 million and 1 in 200,000 T cells, with each clonotype covered approximately 9.2x on average. The immunoSEQ hsTCRB Kit was used to generate the TCR beta libraries. The source study handled its data this way. The data were analyzed with ImmunoSEQ Analyzer and ImmunoSEQ Data Assistant, and V, D and J gene assignments followed IMGT definitions. Clonality, which ranges from 0 to 1, was calculated as one minus the normalized Shannon entropy of productive rearrangement frequencies. Public clonotype analysis was restricted to overrepresented clonotypes comprising at least 0.05% of each patient's repertoire. More than ten repertoires from age-matched healthy donors, obtained from immuneACCESS, served as clonality controls. This is the immuneACCESS table as TCRdb keeps it, with only in-frame sequences that have V and J called. A part of the clones is gone; compared with another copy, unresolved V genes explain less than half, and the rest is unexplained. The V and J calls and the clone size are those of that table, but D and trimming were determined from the DNA. This sample has around 60,000 clones in its table, and roughly 70% of those were observed once. The ten top clones hold about 40% of the sample.

What the time point label conveys for this sample: about 11 months on ibrutinib. Approximately 2 micrograms of genomic DNA were extracted from cryopreserved PBMCs for TCR beta library preparation. Longitudinal blood samples from CLL patients on ibrutinib monotherapy were analyzed using high-throughput TCR beta sequencing. The patients were enrolled in a single-center, open-label phase 2 trial of ibrutinib monotherapy. V is trimmed back by 4 bases and J by 9 bases, and the junction contains 15 bases that no gene match accounts for. For CDR1 and CDR2, the germline V gene lists SGHDT and YYEEEE. Counted from cysteine to phenylalanine, this CDR3 has 15 amino acids. The entry retains the CDR3 DNA only, 45 bases that are in frame from base 1.

This receptor was obtained from a human donor with chronic lymphocytic leukemia. The V and J genes are TRBV5-6 and TRBJ2-7, with 8 bases aligning to TRBD1. Sequenced material: PBMCs, taken after 12 months of ibrutinib treatment. Here is the DNA: TGTGCCAGCAGCCCCGGGACAGGCGGTCCCAACGGGCAGTACTTC. This is translated as CASSPGTGGPNGQYF.